One and the same sample provided the 32 T cell receptor beta chains below, sequenced in a study of post-analysis software for immune sequencing data. For these receptors, no antigen is known. Unique molecular identifiers were built into the TCR beta cDNA libraries. Each CDR3 protein is one row after TCRdb ran MiXCR on the PCR reads. The sample includes roughly 430,000 distinct CDR3 sequences, 30% to 45% seen only once; the top ten take 7.5% to 8.5%. Study-level results: Controls had lower frequencies than patients of four or five TRBV segments, which included TRBV5-6, TRBV5-1 and TRBV20-1.

Sequencing was carried out using blood. Receptor source: a girl aged 2 to 10 with multiple sclerosis.

The chain joins TRBV7-9 to TRBJ1-1; tentatively, D is TRBD1 (6 bases). CDR3 size: 13 residues. Germline V gene data show CDR1 as SEHNR and CDR2 as FQNEAQ (reference sequence). Trimming cost V 5 bases and J 1 base, with 8 bases left between them. For the CDR3, the DNA is TGTGCCAGCAGCGGACAGCCGAACACTGAAGCTTTCTTT. Protein sequence: CASSGQPNTEAFF.

In regard to this clonotype: One base away lies a much larger clone, so this may be a sequencing read error. The chain is built from TRBV4-3 and TRBJ1-2; weak D call: TRBD1 (5 bases). The V gene's germline CDR1 is LGHNA and CDR2 YSLEER. The CDR3 loop spans 15 amino acids. Trimming took 8 bases from V and 8 from J, leaving 24 bases between them. CDR3 amino acids: CASGPLIGGSSGYTF. Here the CDR3 DNA reads TGCGCCAGCGGCCCTCTAATCGGGGGATCGAGCGGCTACACCTTC.

The chain joins TRBV5-5 to TRBJ2-3, with 7 bases aligning to TRBD1. The CDR3 loop spans 16 amino acids. Germline trimming cut 0 bases from V and 6 bases from J; bases unmatched to any gene: 10. The germline V gene has CDR1 SGHKS and CDR2 YYEKEE (reference sequence). CDR3 sequence reads: CASSLGLLNRGDTQYF. CDR3 coding DNA: TGTGCCAGCAGCTTGGGGCTACTAAACAGGGGCGATACGCAGTATTTT. The full variable domain, its missing parts supplied by reference TRBV5-5 and TRBJ2-3, is DAGVTQSPTHLIKTRGQQVTLRCSPISGHKSVSWYQQVLGQGPQFIFQYYEKEERGRGNFPDRFSARQFPNYSSELNVNALLLGDSALYLCASSLGLLNRGDTQYFGPGTRLTVL.

V is TRBV12-5 and J is TRBJ2-3; no firm D call. There are 14 residues in the CDR3. Trimming took 0 bases from V and 0 from J, leaving 4 bases between them. Germline CDR1 and CDR2: LGHNT and FRNRAP. The CDR3 protein is CASGLVLSTDTQYF. In nucleotides, the CDR3 is TGTGCTAGTGGTTTGGTACTTAGCACAGATACGCAGTATTTT.

This clonotype was seen only once. This chain joins TRBV20-1 and TRBJ1-2; D gene ambiguous. CDR1 is DFQATT, CDR2 SNEGSKA, per germline (reference sequence). Trimming took 0 bases from V and 7 from J, leaving 6 bases between them. The CDR3 has 11 amino acids. In DNA form, the CDR3 reads TGCAGTGCTAGAGATGACGTTGGCTACACCTTC. Its protein product is CSARDDVGYTF.

J is TRBJ2-3 and V is TRBV7-9; the D gene is possibly TRBD2 (5 bases). The ends were cut back, 5 bases at V and 0 bases at J, with 15 bases in the middle. The CDR3 is 16 residues long. In germline, CDR1 is SEHNR, CDR2 FQNEAQ (reference sequence). In DNA, the CDR3 is TGTGCCAGCAGCGCTACAGCGGTGTTTAGCACAGATACGCAGTATTTT. Translated, it gives CASSATAVFSTDTQYF. Complete variable domain (other parts from reference TRBV7-9 and TRBJ2-3): DTGVSQNPRHKITKRGQNVTFRCDPISEHNRLYWYRQTLGQGPEFLTYFQNEAQLEKSRLLSDRFSAERPKGSFSTLEIQRTEQGDSAMYLCASSATAVFSTDTQYFGPGTRLTVL.

This clonotype was found a few times. The chain is built from TRBV28 and TRBJ2-7; D call uncertain. This CDR3 region has 13 residues. The germline V gene encodes CDR1 MDHEN and CDR2 SYDVKM. V was shortened by 4 bases and J by 0 bases, with 7 bases between the two germline ends. The CDR3 loop is CASSSPNSYEQYF. As DNA, the CDR3 is TGTGCCAGCAGTTCGCCAAACTCCTACGAGCAGTACTTC.

This clonotype was found a few times. The chain joins TRBV10-3 to TRBJ1-1; D might be TRBD1 (5 bases). This CDR3 region has 15 residues. The germline V gene encodes CDR1 ENHRY and CDR2 SYGVKD. V gave up 3 bases and J gave up 5 bases, with 16 bases separating them. Here the CDR3 reads CAISEEGWGRTEAFF. CDR3 DNA sequence: TGTGCCATCAGTGAAGAGGGATGGGGGAGGACTGAAGCTTTCTTT.

The chain couples TRBV5-1 to TRBJ1-1; D not resolved. Germline loops: CDR1 SGHRS, CDR2 YFSETQ. Trimming pared 0 bases from V and 2 bases from J, leaving 8 bases between. The CDR3 extends over 14 amino acids. The CDR3 nucleotides read TGCGCCAGCAGCTTGGCTGGGCATAACACTGAAGCTTTCTTT. It codes for CASSLAGHNTEAFF.

The chain uses TRBV5-1 and TRBJ2-7; 10 bases are a match to TRBD2. V gave up 3 bases and J gave up 2 bases; unmatched junction bases: 5. This CDR3 spans 15 amino acids. Per the germline V gene, CDR1 is SGHRS and CDR2 is YFSETQ. Written as DNA, the CDR3 is TGCGCCAGCAGCTACTCCGGGACTAGCGCCTACGAGCAGTACTTC. Its protein is CASSYSGTSAYEQYF. Full variable domain (rest looked up from reference TRBV5-1 and TRBJ2-7): KAGVTQTPRYLIKTRGQQVTLSCSPISGHRSVSWYQQTPGQGLQFLFEYFSETQRNKGNFPGRFSGRQFSNSRSEMNVSTLELGDSALYLCASSYSGTSAYEQYFGPGTRLTVT.

The V gene is TRBV12-3 or TRBV12-4, the J gene TRBJ1-2; weak D call: TRBD1 (6 bases). V shed 5 bases and J shed 7 bases, with 17 bases lying between them. The CDR3 runs 14 residues. This chain's CDR3 is CASSPFSAGAGYTF. The CDR3 DNA reads TGTGCCAGCAGTCCCTTTAGTGCAGGGGCTGGCTACACCTTC.

This sequence joins TRBV20-1 and TRBJ2-7; TRBD1 agrees at 8 bases. Losses at the gene ends were 1 base for V and 6 bases for J; bases not matched to a gene: 5. Germline V gene lookup returns CDR1 DFQATT and CDR2 SNEGSKA (reference sequence). CDR3 size: 13 residues. CDR3 protein: CSARAPTGAEQYF. The DNA for the CDR3 is TGCAGTGCTAGAGCGCCGACAGGGGCCGAGCAGTACTTC.

The CDR3 nucleotides read TGCGCCAGCAGCTCAGGACGCCCCGGGGACGGCTACACCTTC. This sequence encodes CASSSGRPGDGYTF. The rearrangement joins TRBV5-1 to TRBJ1-2; weak D call: TRBD1 (5 bases). CDR3 length equals 14 residues. Trimming cost V 3 bases and J 8 bases, with 17 bases left between them. CDR1 is SGHRS and CDR2 is YFSETQ in the germline V gene.

This rearrangement joins TRBV20-1 to TRBJ1-2, with 7 bases matching TRBD1. Trimming at V came to 0 bases and at J to 2 bases, leaving 6 bases not matched to a gene. Germline lookup yields CDR1 DFQATT and CDR2 SNEGSKA (reference sequence). The CDR3 is made up of 15 amino acids. The CDR3 coding sequence is TGCAGTGCTAGAGATGAACAGGGGAAGAACTATGGCTACACCTTC. Translated, it gives CSARDEQGKNYGYTF.

The genes are TRBV30 and TRBJ2-2, with 9 positions matching TRBD1. The germline V gene encodes CDR1 GTSNPN and CDR2 SVGIG (reference sequence). This CDR3 spans 14 amino acids. Losses at the gene ends were 3 bases for V and 6 bases for J; bases not matched to a gene: 5. DNA for the CDR3: TGTGCCTGGAGGTGGACAGGGGCGGCCGGGGAGCTGTTTTTT. Translated, it gives CAWRWTGAAGELFF. The full variable domain, rest sourced from reference TRBV30 and TRBJ2-2, is SQTIHQWPATLVQPVGSPLSLECTVEGTSNPNLYWYRQAAGRGLQLLFYSVGIGQISSEVPQNLSASRPQDRQFILSSKKLLLSDSGFYLCAWRWTGAAGELFFGEGSRLTVL.

V usage is TRBV6-5 and J usage is TRBJ1-1, with D maybe TRBD1 (5 bases). The germline CDR1 and CDR2 sequences are MNHEY and SVGAGI. The CDR3 covers 15 residues. V lost 5 bases and J lost 11, with 24 bases in between. The CDR3, as DNA: TGTGCCAGCAGTCCTACGGGGGAGGGATGGGCGGTCGCTTTCTTT. Protein sequence: CASSPTGEGWAVAFF.

This clonotype was detected only a few times. The rearrangement links TRBV24-1 to TRBJ2-5; 9 nucleotides agree with TRBD1. Germline trimming cut 3 bases from V and 5 bases from J; bases unmatched to any gene: 12. CDR1 is KGHDR, CDR2 SFDVKD, per germline. This CDR3 region has 17 residues. CDR3 residues: CATSDHLGTGSSETQYF. The CDR3 DNA sequence: TGTGCCACCAGTGATCATCTCGGGACAGGGAGTTCGGAGACCCAGTACTTC.

This clonotype was seen more than once but under ten times. The chain combines TRBV6-5 with TRBJ1-4; 7 bases match TRBD1. Germline trimming cut 8 bases from V and 1 base from J; bases unmatched to any gene: 10. The germline V gene has CDR1 MNHEY and CDR2 SVGAGI. This CDR3 spans 16 amino acids. The CDR3: CASGRDSRLTNEKLFF. The CDR3 DNA reads TGTGCCAGCGGAAGGGACAGCCGCTTAACTAATGAAAAACTGTTTTTT.

V and J are TRBV5-1 and TRBJ2-2, with D perhaps being TRBD1 or TRBD2 (5 bases each). The germline V and J ends were trimmed by 6 bases and 1 base, with 13 bases remaining between them. The CDR3 extends over 15 amino acids. Per germline, CDR1 SGHRS and CDR2 YFSETQ. CDR3 loop: CASNPGTLNTGELFF. CDR3 in DNA: TGCGCCAGCAACCCCGGGACCTTGAACACCGGGGAGCTGTTTTTT.

This chain uses TRBV5-1 with TRBJ1-1, with 10 bases lining up with TRBD1. In germline, CDR1 is SGHRS, CDR2 YFSETQ. The ends lost 5 bases at V and 5 bases at J; junction bases unmatched: 9. The CDR3 has 15 residues. The CDR3 region has the DNA TGCGCCAGCAGTTTCCGACAGGGGGCTGAAACTGAAGCTTTCTTT. This gives the protein CASSFRQGAETEAFF.

J is TRBJ1-6 and V is TRBV20-1; unclear D gene. V was pared by 3 bases and J by 8 bases, with 20 bases between. CDR1 is DFQATT and CDR2 is SNEGSKA in the germline V gene (reference sequence). The CDR3 length is 16 residues. CDR3 coding DNA: TGCAGTGCTAGTTCGGCAGCCCGAGGAGTTTATTCACCCCTCCACTTT. Its protein is CSASSAARGVYSPLHF.

The V call is TRBV5-1, the J call TRBJ2-5; 8 nucleotides line up with TRBD2. In germline, CDR1 is SGHRS, CDR2 YFSETQ. This CDR3 has 17 amino acids. With 0 bases clipped from V and 1 base from J, the junction kept 8 bases outside the gene matches. CDR3 in amino acids: CASSLGSGGRRQETQYF. The CDR3 region has the DNA TGCGCCAGCAGCTTGGGGTCGGGCGGGAGGCGCCAAGAGACCCAGTACTTC.

The chain couples TRBV29-1 to TRBJ2-1; TRBD2 aligns across 7 bases. The germline CDR1 and CDR2 sequences are SQVTM and ANQGSEA. This CDR3 has 15 residues. J was trimmed by 2 bases and V by 3 bases; bases with no gene match: 7. This CDR3 is CSVERLAATYNEQFF. The CDR3 nucleotides are TGCAGCGTTGAGAGGCTAGCGGCTACCTACAATGAGCAGTTCTTC.

This clonotype turned up a few times. This chain uses TRBV7-9 with TRBJ2-1, with D perhaps being TRBD1 or TRBD2 (5 bases each). The length of the CDR3 is 14 residues. Germline CDR1 reads SEHNR; CDR2 reads FQNEAQ (reference sequence). V lost 5 bases and J lost 10, with 18 bases in between. CDR3 region: CASSPLGRGHEQFF. The CDR3 nucleotides are TGTGCCAGCAGCCCACTGGGTCGGGGCCACGAGCAGTTCTTC.

The chain carries TRBV15 and TRBJ1-1; D is uncertain. V lost 0 bases and J 1 base, leaving 15 bases between the germline ends. Germline V lookup: CDR1 LNHNV, CDR2 YYDKDF (reference sequence). The CDR3 extends over 17 amino acids. CDR3 region: CATSRDGIFVGNTEAFF. CDR3 DNA sequence: TGTGCCACCAGCAGAGATGGTATCTTTGTAGGGAACACTGAAGCTTTCTTT. Combining the CDR3 with reference TRBV15 and TRBJ1-1 gives the whole variable domain DAMVIQNPRYQVTQFGKPVTLSCSQTLNHNVMYWYQQKSSQAPKLLFHYYDKDFNNEADTPDNFQSRRPNTSFCFLDIRSPGLGDTAMYLCATSRDGIFVGNTEAFFGQGTRLTVV.

This sequence joins TRBV10-2 and TRBJ2-5; perhaps D is TRBD1 or TRBD2 (5 bases each). V was shortened by 6 bases and J by 5 bases, with 19 bases between the two germline ends. Germline values: CDR1 WSHSY, CDR2 SAAADI. The CDR3 length is 15 residues. The CDR3 here is CASSRTRGEAETQYF. The CDR3 DNA follows: TGCGCCAGCAGCCGGACTCGAGGGGAAGCGGAGACCCAGTACTTC.

This chain connects TRBV11-1 to TRBJ2-1; TRBD2 agrees at 13 bases. Per the germline V gene, CDR1 is SGHAT and CDR2 is FQDESV (reference sequence). The CDR3 consists of 24 residues. The V and J ends lost 2 bases and 5 bases, in that order; junction bases with no gene match: 27. The CDR3 nucleotides are TGTGCCAGCAGCTTACGGGACAGGGGGGCCTCAGGACTAGCGGGAGAGCAGGGGAACAATGAGCAGTTCTTC. Translating it yields CASSLRDRGASGLAGEQGNNEQFF.

In this sample, this clonotype turned up once. The chain couples TRBV27 to TRBJ2-3, with 9 nucleotides matching TRBD2. Germline V gives CDR1 MNHEY, CDR2 SMNVEV (reference sequence). V shed 7 bases, J shed 2 bases, and the junction held 10 bases outside the gene matches. The CDR3 is 16 residues long. This CDR3 reads CASIKKAGGLTDTQYF. For the CDR3, the DNA is TGTGCCAGCATCAAAAAAGCGGGGGGTCTCACAGATACGCAGTATTTT.

This rearrangement joins TRBV24-1 to TRBJ2-3, with D hard to call. Trimming removed 3 bases from V and 2 bases from J, with 11 bases in between. This CDR3 region has 15 residues. Per the germline V gene, CDR1 is KGHDR and CDR2 is SFDVKD. Here the CDR3 reads CATSDRGMITDTQYF. Written as DNA, the CDR3 is TGTGCCACCAGTGATAGAGGTATGATCACAGATACGCAGTATTTT.

This chain connects TRBV2 to TRBJ2-4; a weak D match, TRBD1 (5 bases). Germline V gene data show CDR1 as SNHLY and CDR2 as FYNNEI. CDR3 size: 13 residues. Trimming stripped 4 bases from V and 3 bases from J, with 7 bases between. The CDR3 coding sequence is TGTGCCAGCAGTGCTGACAGCAAAAACATTCAGTACTTC. Translation gives CASSADSKNIQYF. Variable domain in full (rest from reference TRBV2 and TRBJ2-4): EPEVTQTPSHQVTQMGQEVILRCVPISNHLYFYWYRQILGQKVEFLVSFYNNEISEKSEIFDDQFSVERPDGSNFTLKIRSTKLEDSAMYFCASSADSKNIQYFGAGTRLSVL.

The chain combines TRBV6-5 with TRBJ1-4; D might be TRBD1 (5 bases). This CDR3 spans 14 amino acids. The germline V gene encodes CDR1 MNHEY and CDR2 SVGAGI. The V gene lost 5 bases and the J gene lost 3 bases, with 10 bases spanning the gap. CDR3 DNA sequence: TGTGCCAGCAGTGGGGCCAGAGCTAATGAAAAACTGTTTTTT. It is translated as CASSGARANEKLFF.

This rearrangement joins TRBV20-1 to TRBJ2-3, with a weak D call TRBD2 (7 bases). The CDR3 covers 15 residues. The V end was cut by 4 bases, the J end by 0 bases, with 14 bases between. CDR1 and CDR2 from the germline V gene are DFQATT and SNEGSKA (reference sequence). CDR3 amino acids: CSATHGGPSTDTQYF. For the CDR3, the DNA is TGCAGTGCTACCCACGGGGGGCCTAGCACAGATACGCAGTATTTT.